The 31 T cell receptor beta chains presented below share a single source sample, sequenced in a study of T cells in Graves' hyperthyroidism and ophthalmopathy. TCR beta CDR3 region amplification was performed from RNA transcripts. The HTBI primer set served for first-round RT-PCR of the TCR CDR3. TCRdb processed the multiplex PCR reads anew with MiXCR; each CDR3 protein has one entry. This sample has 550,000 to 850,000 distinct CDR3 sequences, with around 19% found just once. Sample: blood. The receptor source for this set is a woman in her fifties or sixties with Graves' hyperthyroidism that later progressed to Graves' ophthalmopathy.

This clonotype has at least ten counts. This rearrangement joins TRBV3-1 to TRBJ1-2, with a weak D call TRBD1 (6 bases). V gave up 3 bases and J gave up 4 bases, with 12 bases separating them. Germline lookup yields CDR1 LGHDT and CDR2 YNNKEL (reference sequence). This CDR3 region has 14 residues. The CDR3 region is CASSQGRGVYGYTF. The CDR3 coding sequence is TGTGCCAGCAGCCAGGGCAGGGGTGTCTATGGCTACACCTTC. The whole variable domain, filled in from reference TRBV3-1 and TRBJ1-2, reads DTAVSQTPKYLVTQMGNDKSIKCEQNLGHDTMYWYKQDSKKFLKIMFSYNNKELIINETVPNRFSPKSPDKAHLNLHINSLELGDSAVYFCASSQGRGVYGYTFGSGTRLTVV.

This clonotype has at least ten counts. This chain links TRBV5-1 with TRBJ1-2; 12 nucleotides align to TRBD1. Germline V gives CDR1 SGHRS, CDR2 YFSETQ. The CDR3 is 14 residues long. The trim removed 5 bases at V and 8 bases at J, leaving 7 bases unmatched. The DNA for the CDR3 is TGCGCCAGCAGACCGGGACAGGGGGCTGAGGGCTACACCTTC. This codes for CASRPGQGAEGYTF.

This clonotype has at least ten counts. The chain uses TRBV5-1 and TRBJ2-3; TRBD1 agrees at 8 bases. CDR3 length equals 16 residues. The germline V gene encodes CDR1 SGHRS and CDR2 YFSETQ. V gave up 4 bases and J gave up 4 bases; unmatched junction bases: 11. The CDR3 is CASSPEGQVYADTQYF. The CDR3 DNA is TGCGCCAGCAGCCCGGAGGGACAGGTATACGCAGATACGCAGTATTTT.

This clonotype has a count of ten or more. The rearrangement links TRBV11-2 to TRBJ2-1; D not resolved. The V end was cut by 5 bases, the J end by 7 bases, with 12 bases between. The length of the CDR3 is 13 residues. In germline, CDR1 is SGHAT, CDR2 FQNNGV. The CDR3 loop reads CASSPTAVNEQFF. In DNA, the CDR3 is TGTGCCAGCAGCCCCACGGCCGTAAATGAGCAGTTCTTC.

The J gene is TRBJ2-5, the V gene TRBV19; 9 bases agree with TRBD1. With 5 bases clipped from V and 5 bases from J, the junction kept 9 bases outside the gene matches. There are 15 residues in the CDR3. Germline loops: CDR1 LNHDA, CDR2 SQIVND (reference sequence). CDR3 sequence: CASSPGTGPEETQYF. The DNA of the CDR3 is TGTGCCAGTAGTCCCGGGACAGGGCCGGAGGAGACCCAGTACTTC.

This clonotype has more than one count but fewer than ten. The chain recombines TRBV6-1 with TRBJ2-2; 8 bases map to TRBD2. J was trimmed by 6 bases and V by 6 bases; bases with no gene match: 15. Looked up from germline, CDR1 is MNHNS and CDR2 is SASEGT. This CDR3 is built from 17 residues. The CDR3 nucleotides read TGTGCCAGCAGGGACCCGGGGGGACTAGGGGCAGCCGGGGAGCTGTTTTTT. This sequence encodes CASRDPGGLGAAGELFF.

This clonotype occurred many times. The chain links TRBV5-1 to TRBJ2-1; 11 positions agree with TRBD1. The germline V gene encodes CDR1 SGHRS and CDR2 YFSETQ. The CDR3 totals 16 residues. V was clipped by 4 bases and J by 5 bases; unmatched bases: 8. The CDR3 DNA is TGCGCCAGCAGCACCTTGGGACAGGGGGTAAACAATGAGCAGTTCTTC. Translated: CASSTLGQGVNNEQFF.

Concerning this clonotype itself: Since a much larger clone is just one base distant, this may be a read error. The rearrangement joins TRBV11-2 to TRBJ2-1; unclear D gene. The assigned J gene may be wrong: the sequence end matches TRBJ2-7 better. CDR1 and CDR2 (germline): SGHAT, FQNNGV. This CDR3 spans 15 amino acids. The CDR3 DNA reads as TGTGCCAGCAGCTTTACGGATCCCTCCTACAATGAGCAGTACTTC. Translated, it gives CASSFTDPSYNEQYF.

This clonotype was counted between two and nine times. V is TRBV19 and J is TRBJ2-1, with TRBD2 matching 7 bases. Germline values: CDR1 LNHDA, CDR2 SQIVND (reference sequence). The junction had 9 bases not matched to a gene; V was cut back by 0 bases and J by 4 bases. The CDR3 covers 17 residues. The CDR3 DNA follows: TGTGCCAGTAGTATAGATCCGGGACTAAAGTCTTACAATGAGCAGTTCTTC. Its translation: CASSIDPGLKSYNEQFF.

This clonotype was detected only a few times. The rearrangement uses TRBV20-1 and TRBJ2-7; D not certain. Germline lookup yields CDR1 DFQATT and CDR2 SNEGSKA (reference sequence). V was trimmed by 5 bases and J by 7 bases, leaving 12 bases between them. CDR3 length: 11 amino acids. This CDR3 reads CSARLVGEQYF. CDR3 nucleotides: TGCAGTGCTCGACTCGTGGGGGAGCAGTACTTC.

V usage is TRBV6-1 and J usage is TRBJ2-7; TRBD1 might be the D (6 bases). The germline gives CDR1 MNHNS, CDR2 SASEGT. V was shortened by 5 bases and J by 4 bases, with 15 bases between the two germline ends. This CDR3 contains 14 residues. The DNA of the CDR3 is TGTGCCAGCAGTTCCCAGACAGGCCGGTACGAGCAGTACTTC. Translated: CASSSQTGRYEQYF.

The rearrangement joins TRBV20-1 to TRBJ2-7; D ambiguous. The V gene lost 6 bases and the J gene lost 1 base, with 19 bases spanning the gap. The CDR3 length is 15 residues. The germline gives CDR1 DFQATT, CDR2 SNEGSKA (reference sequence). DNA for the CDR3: TGCAGTGCCAACCCTGTGGCCAGCGAGTCCTACGAGCAGTACTTC. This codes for CSANPVASESYEQYF.

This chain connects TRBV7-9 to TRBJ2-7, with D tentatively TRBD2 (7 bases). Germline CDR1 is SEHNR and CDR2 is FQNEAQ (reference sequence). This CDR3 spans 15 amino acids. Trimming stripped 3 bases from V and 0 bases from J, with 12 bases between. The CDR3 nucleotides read TGTGCCAGCAGCTTGAGGGCGGGGGCCTCCTACGAGCAGTACTTC. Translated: CASSLRAGASYEQYF.

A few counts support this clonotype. CDR3 protein: CASSVAGSQPQHF. CDR3 DNA: TGTGCCAGCAGCGTAGCAGGGTCTCAGCCCCAGCATTTT. The chain recombines TRBV9 with TRBJ1-5, with D maybe TRBD1 (5 bases). Per germline, CDR1 SGDLS and CDR2 YYNGEE. This CDR3 is 13 amino acids long. V lost 0 bases and J 6 bases, leaving 7 bases between the germline ends. Full variable domain (outside the CDR3, taken from reference TRBV9 and TRBJ1-5): DSGVTQTPKHLITATGQRVTLRCSPRSGDLSVYWYQQSLDQGLQFLIQYYNGEERAKGNILERFSAQQFPDLHSELNLSSLELGDSALYFCASSVAGSQPQHFGDGTRLSIL.

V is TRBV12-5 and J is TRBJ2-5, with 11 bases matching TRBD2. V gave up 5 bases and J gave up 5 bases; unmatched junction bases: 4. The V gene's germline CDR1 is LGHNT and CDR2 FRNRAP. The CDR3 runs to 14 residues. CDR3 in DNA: TGTGCTAGTGGTCCTTGGACTAGCGGGGAGACCCAGTACTTC. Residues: CASGPWTSGETQYF.

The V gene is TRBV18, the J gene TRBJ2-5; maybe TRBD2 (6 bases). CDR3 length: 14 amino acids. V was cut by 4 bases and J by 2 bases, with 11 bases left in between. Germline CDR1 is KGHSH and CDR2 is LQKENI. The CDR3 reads CASSREDLQETQYF. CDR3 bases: TGTGCCAGCTCACGGGAGGACCTTCAAGAGACCCAGTACTTC.

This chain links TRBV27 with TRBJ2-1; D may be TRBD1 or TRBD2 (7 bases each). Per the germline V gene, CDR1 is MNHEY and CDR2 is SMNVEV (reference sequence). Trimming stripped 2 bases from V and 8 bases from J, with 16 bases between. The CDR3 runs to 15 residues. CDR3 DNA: TGTGCCAGCAGTTTAAGCAGGGGGACTATAGATGAGCAGTTCTTC. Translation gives CASSLSRGTIDEQFF.

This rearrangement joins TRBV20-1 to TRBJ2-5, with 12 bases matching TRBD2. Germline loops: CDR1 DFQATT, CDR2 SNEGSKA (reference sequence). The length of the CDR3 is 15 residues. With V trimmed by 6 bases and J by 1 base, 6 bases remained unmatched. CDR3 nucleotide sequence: TGCAGTGCCGAATCTAGCGGGGGGGCCCAAGAGACCCAGTACTTC. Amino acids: CSAESSGGAQETQYF.

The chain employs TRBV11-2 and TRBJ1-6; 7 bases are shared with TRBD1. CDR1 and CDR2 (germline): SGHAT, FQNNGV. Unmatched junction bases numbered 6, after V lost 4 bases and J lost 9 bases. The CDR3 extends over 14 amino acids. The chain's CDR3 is CASSSGQDPSPLHF. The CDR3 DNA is TGTGCCAGCAGCTCCGGACAGGACCCTTCACCCCTCCACTTT.

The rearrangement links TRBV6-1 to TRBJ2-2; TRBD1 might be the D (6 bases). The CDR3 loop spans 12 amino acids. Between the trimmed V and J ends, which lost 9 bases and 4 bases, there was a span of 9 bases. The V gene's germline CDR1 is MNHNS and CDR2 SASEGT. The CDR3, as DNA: TGTGCCAGTCGGACAGTCACCGGGGAGCTGTTTTTT. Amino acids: CASRTVTGELFF.

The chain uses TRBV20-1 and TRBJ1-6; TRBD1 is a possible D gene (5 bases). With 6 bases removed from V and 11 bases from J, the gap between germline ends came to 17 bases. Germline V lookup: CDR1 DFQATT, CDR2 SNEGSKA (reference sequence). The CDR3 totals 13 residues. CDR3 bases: TGCAGTGCGGTGAGCGGGGGGGACCCACCCCTCCACTTT. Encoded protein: CSAVSGGDPPLHF.

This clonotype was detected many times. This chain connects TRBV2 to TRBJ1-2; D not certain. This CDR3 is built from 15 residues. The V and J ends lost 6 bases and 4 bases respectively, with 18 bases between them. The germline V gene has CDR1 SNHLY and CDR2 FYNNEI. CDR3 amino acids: CASRESGARSYGYTF. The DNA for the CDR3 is TGTGCCAGCAGGGAGTCGGGAGCACGGAGCTATGGCTACACCTTC.

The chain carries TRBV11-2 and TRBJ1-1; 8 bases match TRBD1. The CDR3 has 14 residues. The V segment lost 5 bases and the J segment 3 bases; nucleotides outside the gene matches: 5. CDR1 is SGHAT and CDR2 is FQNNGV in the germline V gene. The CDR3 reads CASSPSGGYTEAFF. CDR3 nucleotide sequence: TGTGCCAGCAGCCCATCAGGGGGCTACACTGAAGCTTTCTTT.

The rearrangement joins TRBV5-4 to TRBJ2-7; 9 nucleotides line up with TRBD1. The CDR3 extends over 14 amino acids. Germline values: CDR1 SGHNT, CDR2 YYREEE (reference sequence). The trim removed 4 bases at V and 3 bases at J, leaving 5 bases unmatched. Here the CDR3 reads CASSQKGQGYEQYF. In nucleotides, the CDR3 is TGTGCCAGCAGCCAGAAGGGACAGGGCTACGAGCAGTACTTC. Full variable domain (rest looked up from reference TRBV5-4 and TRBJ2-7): ETGVTQSPTHLIKTRGQQVTLRCSSQSGHNTVSWYQQALGQGPQFIFQYYREEENGRGNFPPRFSGLQFPNYSSELNVNALELDDSALYLCASSQKGQGYEQYFGPGTRLTVT.

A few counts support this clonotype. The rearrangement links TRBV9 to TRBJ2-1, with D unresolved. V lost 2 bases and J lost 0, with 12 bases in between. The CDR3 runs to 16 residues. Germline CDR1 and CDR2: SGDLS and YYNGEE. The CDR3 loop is CASSVSRSSSYNEQFF. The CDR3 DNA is TGTGCCAGCAGCGTTTCGAGGTCTAGCTCCTACAATGAGCAGTTCTTC. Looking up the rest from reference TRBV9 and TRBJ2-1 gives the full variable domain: DSGVTQTPKHLITATGQRVTLRCSPRSGDLSVYWYQQSLDQGLQFLIQYYNGEERAKGNILERFSAQQFPDLHSELNLSSLELGDSALYFCASSVSRSSSYNEQFFGPGTRLTVL.

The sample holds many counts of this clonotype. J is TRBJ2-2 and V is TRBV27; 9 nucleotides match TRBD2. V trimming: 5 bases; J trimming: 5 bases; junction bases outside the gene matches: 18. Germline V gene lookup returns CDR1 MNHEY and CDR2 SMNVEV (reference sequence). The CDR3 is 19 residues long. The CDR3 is CASSVGGLAGPLRTGELFF. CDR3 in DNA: TGTGCCAGCAGTGTGGGGGGGCTAGCGGGGCCTTTGAGGACCGGGGAGCTGTTTTTT.

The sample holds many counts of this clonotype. The DNA of the CDR3 is TGTGCCAGCAGTGAAATTACCGGCAGGGGCAATCAGCCCCAGCATTTT. Translated, it gives CASSEITGRGNQPQHF. The genes are TRBV6-1 and TRBJ1-5; tentatively, D is TRBD1 (5 bases). V lost 2 bases and J 2 bases, leaving 13 bases between the germline ends. CDR3 length: 16 amino acids. The germline V gene encodes CDR1 MNHNS and CDR2 SASEGT.

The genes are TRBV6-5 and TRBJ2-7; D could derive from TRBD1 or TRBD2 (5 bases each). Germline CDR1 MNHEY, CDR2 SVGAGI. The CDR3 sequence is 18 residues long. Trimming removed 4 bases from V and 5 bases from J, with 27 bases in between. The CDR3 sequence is CASSSHITAPSLGDEQYF. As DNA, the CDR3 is TGTGCCAGCAGTTCCCACATTACGGCCCCCAGTTTGGGGGACGAGCAGTACTTC.

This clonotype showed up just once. In DNA form, the CDR3 reads TGCGCCAGCAGCTGGACAGGGGAAAATCAGCCCCAGCATTTT. It specifies CASSWTGENQPQHF. V usage is TRBV5-1 and J usage is TRBJ1-5; 9 nucleotides line up with TRBD1. V shed 3 bases and J 4 bases; nucleotides not matched to a gene: 2. This CDR3 spans 14 amino acids. Per the germline V gene, CDR1 is SGHRS and CDR2 is YFSETQ. Full variable domain (missing parts from reference TRBV5-1 and TRBJ1-5): KAGVTQTPRYLIKTRGQQVTLSCSPISGHRSVSWYQQTPGQGLQFLFEYFSETQRNKGNFPGRFSGRQFSNSRSEMNVSTLELGDSALYLCASSWTGENQPQHFGDGTRLSIL.

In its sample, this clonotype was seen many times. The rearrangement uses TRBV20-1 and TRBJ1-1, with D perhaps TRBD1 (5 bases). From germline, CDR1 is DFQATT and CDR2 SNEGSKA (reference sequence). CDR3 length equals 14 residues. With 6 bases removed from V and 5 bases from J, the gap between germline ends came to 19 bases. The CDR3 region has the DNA TGCAGTGCCATAGGACGGGTACGGGGGACTGAAGCTTTCTTT. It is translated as CSAIGRVRGTEAFF.

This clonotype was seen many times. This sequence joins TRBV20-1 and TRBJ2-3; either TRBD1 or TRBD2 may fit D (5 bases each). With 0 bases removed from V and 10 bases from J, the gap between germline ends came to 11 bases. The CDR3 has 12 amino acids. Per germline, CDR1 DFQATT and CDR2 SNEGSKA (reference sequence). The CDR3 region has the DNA TGCAGTGCTAGAGATCGGGGCTACTCGCAGTATTTT. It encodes CSARDRGYSQYF.